These T cell receptor beta chains were read from a single sample in a study of immune heterogeneity within non-small cell lung tumors. Each CDR3 protein gets one entry after TCRdb re-called the multiplex PCR reads with MiXCR. The repertoire holds over 5,500 distinct CDR3 sequences, roughly 21% seen once, with over 11% in the top ten. The specimen sequenced was lung tumor tissue. All receptors come from a female donor with non-small cell lung cancer. Both conserved end residues are part of each CDR3. Fields, in order: V gene, clone size, J gene, D gene, CDR3 DNA, CDR3 protein. The D gene is left open where the match is weak. The size entry is marked missing in some rows and otherwise reads once, few, many or a size class.

>TRBV6-1|medium-sized|TRBJ1-1|TRBD1
TGTGCCAGCAGTGAAGTGGCAGGGGGGAACACTGAAGCTTTCTTT
CASSEVAGGNTEAFF
>TRBV20-1|medium-sized|TRBJ2-7|NA
TGCAGTGCTAGAGAAACGGCAGTTTACGAGCAGTACTTC
CSARETAVYEQYF
>TRBV10-2|NA|TRBJ1-2|NA
TGCGCCAGCAGTGGGGGGGGACGGGCTGGCTACACCTTC
CASSGGGRAGYTF
>TRBV18|NA|TRBJ2-5|TRBD1
TGTGCCAGCTCACTCGGGACAGGACAAGAGACCCAGTACTTC
CASSLGTGQETQYF
>TRBV7-8|medium-sized|TRBJ2-7|NA
TGTGCCAGCAGCTTAGGGACGGCTGATTTCGAGCAGTACTTC
CASSLGTADFEQYF
>TRBV20-1|NA|TRBJ1-6|TRBD1
TGCAGTGCTAGCGATTCGGGACAGGGGACTGATTTTTCTAATTCACCCCTCCACTTT
CSASDSGQGTDFSNSPLHF
>TRBV6-6|medium-sized|TRBJ2-2|TRBD1
TGTGCCAGCAGTTACGGGACAGGGACGAACGGGGAGCTGTTTTTT
CASSYGTGTNGELFF
>TRBV6-2/TRBV6-3|NA|TRBJ1-1|TRBD1
TGTGCCAGCAGTAATCGACAGGGGAGACGGGGCACTGAAGCTTTCTTT
CASSNRQGRRGTEAFF
>TRBV2|NA|TRBJ2-2|NA
TGTGCCAGCAGACCCGGGACGGCGTCACCCGGGGAGCTGTTTTTT
CASRPGTASPGELFF
>TRBV29-1|medium-sized|TRBJ1-5|NA
TGCAGCGTTGAAGATCAAGTGGCAGGGAGTAGGACCCAGCATTTT
CSVEDQVAGSRTQHF
>TRBV7-9|NA|TRBJ2-2|TRBD2
TGTGCCAGCAGCCAGGGACTAGTGGGAGCCGGGGAGCTGTTTTTT
CASSQGLVGAGELFF
>TRBV7-9|NA|TRBJ2-2|NA
TGTGCCAGCAGCTTAGCAAGCGGAACGAACACCGGGGAGCTGTTTTTT
CASSLASGTNTGELFF
>TRBV27|NA|TRBJ2-6|NA
TGTGCCAGCAGTTTCAGTTCCGACAGGCGCTCTGGGGCCAACGTCCTGACTTTC
CASSFSSDRRSGANVLTF
>TRBV7-3|medium-sized|TRBJ1-2|TRBD1
TGTGCCAGCAGCGCGGGACAGGGGGCCCCCGGCTACACCTTC
CASSAGQGAPGYTF
>TRBV6-1|medium-sized|TRBJ1-6|TRBD1
TGTGCCAGCAGACAGGGACAGGGGGCTCATTCACCCCTCCACTTT
CASRQGQGAHSPLHF
>TRBV13|few|TRBJ1-4|TRBD1
TGTGCCAGCAGCTTAAAGCCGAACAGGGGGAGACGTGAAAAACTGTTTTTT
CASSLKPNRGRREKLFF
>TRBV28|medium-sized|TRBJ1-2|NA
TGTGCCACCTGGGGGATCTATGGCTACACCTTC
CATWGIYGYTF
>TRBV15|NA|TRBJ2-3|TRBD2
TGTGCCACCAGCAGAGCTAGGACTAGCGGGGGTTGGTTAGATGACACAGATACGCAGTATTTT
CATSRARTSGGWLDDTDTQYF
>TRBV20-1|medium-sized|TRBJ2-1|NA
TGCAGTGCTCGGGGTACACTCGTCTACAATGAGCAGTTCTTC
CSARGTLVYNEQFF
>TRBV19|large|TRBJ1-1|NA
TGTGCCAGTACCGCTTGGGGGAGAGACACTGAAGCTTTCTTT
CASTAWGRDTEAFF
>TRBV20-1|medium-sized|TRBJ1-6|NA
TGCAGTGGTCCCGATGAGACAGACTATAATTCACCCCTCCACTTT
CSGPDETDYNSPLHF
>TRBV5-1|medium-sized|TRBJ2-3|TRBD1
TGCGCCAGCTCGACCACAGGGGAGACAGATACGCAGTATTTT
CASSTTGETDTQYF
>TRBV30|NA|TRBJ1-1|NA
TGTGCCTGGAGTGTTGGGTCAAACACTGAAGCTTTCTTT
CAWSVGSNTEAFF
>TRBV12-3/TRBV12-4|medium-sized|TRBJ1-6|NA
TGTGCCAGCAGTTTAGAGTTTGGACAAGGGTCACCCCTCCACTTT
CASSLEFGQGSPLHF
>TRBV27|NA|TRBJ2-1|NA
TGTGCCAGCAGTTTAGAGGGGGGGCCGTCAGCGATTTCCTACAATGAGCAGTTCTTC
CASSLEGGPSAISYNEQFF
>TRBV7-6|medium-sized|TRBJ1-2|NA
TGTGCCAGCAGCCCCCTGGGGACCGACTATGGCTACACCTTC
CASSPLGTDYGYTF
>TRBV6-4|medium-sized|TRBJ2-3|TRBD2
TGTGCCAGCAGCCCTTCTAGCGGGAGGGGGACAGATACGCAGTATTTT
CASSPSSGRGTDTQYF
>TRBV7-8|NA|TRBJ1-5|NA
TGTGCCAGCAGCTTAGAGGTTTTTCCCCAGCGTTTT
CASSLEVFPQRF
>TRBV28|medium-sized|TRBJ1-2|TRBD1
TGTGCCAGCAGTTTAGGAGTCGGGACAGCTTATGGCTACACCTTC
CASSLGVGTAYGYTF
>TRBV30|NA|TRBJ1-4|TRBD1
TGTGCCCACAAGCCGGGACAGGGGTACAGTTATGAAAAACTGTTTTTT
CAHKPGQGYSYEKLFF